Presented here are 28 T cell receptor beta chains from one specimen sequenced in a study of T cells in narcolepsy. The data were produced by immunoSEQ multiplex PCR, yet TCRdb's version contains in-frame clones alone and is incomplete. The table records approximately 20,000 clones, 90% to 95% of them present only once. Sample: CD45RA- memory CD4+ T cells from PBMCs. These receptors all stem from a human donor with narcolepsy.

This sequence joins TRBV7-9 and TRBJ2-1; TRBD1 agrees at 12 bases. Germline values: CDR1 SEHNR, CDR2 FQNEAQ (reference sequence). This CDR3 has 17 amino acids. V was pared by 4 bases and J by 5 bases, with 9 bases of the junction left unmatched. CDR3 residues: CASSSRDRGRSDNEQFF. In DNA form, the CDR3 reads TGTGCCAGCAGCTCCCGGGACAGGGGGCGGAGCGACAATGAGCAGTTCTTC.

This clone was counted once. The chain combines TRBV2 with TRBJ2-7, with 9 positions matching TRBD2. Germline V CDR1 and CDR2: SNHLY, FYNNEI. Trimming cost V 7 bases and J 1 base; bases outside gene matches: 14. The CDR3 consists of 17 residues. CDR3 bases: TGTGCCAGCACCCTAGCGGGGTTGTTGGGAAGATCCTACGAGCAGTACTTC. This codes for CASTLAGLLGRSYEQYF. Based on the CDR3 plus reference TRBV2 and TRBJ2-7, the full variable domain is EPEVTQTPSHQVTQMGQEVILRCVPISNHLYFYWYRQILGQKVEFLVSFYNNEISEKSEIFDDQFSVERPDGSNFTLKIRSTKLEDSAMYFCASTLAGLLGRSYEQYFGPGTRLTVT.

The rearrangement links TRBV28 to TRBJ1-1; 11 bases map to TRBD1. The CDR3 totals 16 residues. The trim removed 0 bases at V and 5 bases at J, leaving 5 bases unmatched. The V gene's germline CDR1 is MDHEN and CDR2 SYDVKM. For the CDR3, the DNA is TGTGCCAGCAGTTTATGGGTCGGGACAGGGGGGACTGAAGCTTTCTTT. Translation: CASSLWVGTGGTEAFF.

The chain combines TRBV7-2 with TRBJ2-2; 7 nucleotides match TRBD1. CDR1 and CDR2 from the germline V gene are SGHTA and FQGNSA. The CDR3 length is 16 residues. V gave up 5 bases and J gave up 1 base; unmatched junction bases: 7. This CDR3 is CASSPRDSENTGELFF. CDR3 bases: TGTGCCAGCAGCCCCCGGGACAGTGAGAACACCGGGGAGCTGTTTTTT.

The chain couples TRBV29-1 to TRBJ1-1; TRBD1 is a possible D gene (6 bases). Germline-derived CDR1 and CDR2 are SQVTM and ANQGSEA. The CDR3 totals 13 residues. V lost 6 bases and J 6 bases, leaving 17 bases between the germline ends. CDR3 residues: CSVQGHTHPEAFF. The CDR3 DNA is TGCAGCGTCCAGGGACACACGCACCCTGAAGCTTTCTTT.

The genes are TRBV9 and TRBJ2-1, with D perhaps matching TRBD2 (6 bases). Germline V lookup: CDR1 SGDLS, CDR2 YYNGEE. V lost 0 bases and J lost 15, with 19 bases in between. The CDR3 contains 14 residues. CDR3 amino acids: CASSVEYEAGSRFF. CDR3 nucleotides: TGTGCCAGCAGCGTAGAGTATGAGGCGGGAAGTCGGTTCTTC.

This clone appeared once. The chain joins TRBV30 to TRBJ2-2; D perhaps matches TRBD2 (6 bases). CDR3 length: 14 amino acids. V was clipped by 3 bases and J by 4 bases, with 12 bases between them. From germline, CDR1 is GTSNPN and CDR2 SVGIG (reference sequence). In nucleotides, the CDR3 is TGTGCCTGGAGCGTCCCGGGACTCACCGGGGAGCTGTTTTTT. Its protein is CAWSVPGLTGELFF.

This sequence joins TRBV15 and TRBJ2-3; the D gene could be TRBD1 or TRBD2 (5 bases each). Germline CDR1 LNHNV, CDR2 YYDKDF (reference sequence). This CDR3 contains 13 residues. V lost 1 base to trimming and J lost 5 bases, with 7 bases between them. The CDR3 sequence is CATSRVGEDTQYF. CDR3 in DNA: TGTGCCACCAGCAGAGTGGGGGAAGATACGCAGTATTTT. Drawing the rest from reference TRBV15 and TRBJ2-3, the complete variable domain is DAMVIQNPRYQVTQFGKPVTLSCSQTLNHNVMYWYQQKSSQAPKLLFHYYDKDFNNEADTPDNFQSRRPNTSFCFLDIRSPGLGDTAMYLCATSRVGEDTQYFGPGTRLTVL.

The table lists this clone with a count of one. The chain recombines TRBV4-1 with TRBJ2-2; no firm D call. CDR3 length: 14 amino acids. Germline CDR1 MGHRA, CDR2 YSYEKL. The ends were cut back, 3 bases at V and 5 bases at J, with 10 bases in the middle. CDR3 bases: TGCGCCAGCAGCCATGCTGCAAGAACCGGGGAGCTGTTTTTT. Translated: CASSHAARTGELFF.

The chain is built from TRBV6-5 and TRBJ1-2; D is undetermined. V was clipped by 8 bases and J by 6 bases, with 13 bases between them. The CDR3 contains 12 residues. The V gene's germline CDR1 is MNHEY and CDR2 SVGAGI. The CDR3 DNA is TGTGCCAGCCGTCAAGTGCTCGATGGCTACACCTTC. This encodes CASRQVLDGYTF.

The rearrangement links TRBV5-6 to TRBJ1-5, with 7 bases identical to TRBD1. This CDR3 region has 14 residues. The germline CDR1 and CDR2 sequences are SGHDT and YYEEEE. Germline trimming cut 0 bases from V and 4 bases from J; bases unmatched to any gene: 1. The CDR3 bases are TGTGCCAGCAGCTTGGGCAGGGGGAATCAGCCCCAGCATTTT. Residues: CASSLGRGNQPQHF.

The gene calls are TRBV7-6 and TRBJ1-3; TRBD1 agrees at 7 bases. The V segment lost 2 bases and the J segment 8 bases; nucleotides outside the gene matches: 6. This CDR3 spans 14 amino acids. In germline, CDR1 is SGHVS, CDR2 FNYEAQ. The CDR3 protein is CASSLRQGEYTIYF. DNA for the CDR3: TGTGCCAGCAGCTTAAGACAGGGAGAGTACACCATATATTTT.

This rearrangement joins TRBV5-3 to TRBJ2-1, with TRBD2 identical over 7 bases. TRBV5-3 is marked as an open reading frame, function uncertain. The length of the CDR3 is 16 residues. The J segment lost 6 bases and the V segment lost 2 bases, leaving 11 bases of the junction unmatched. Written as DNA, the CDR3 is TGTGCCAGAAGCTTCTGGGCCCAAAGGGAGGGCAATGAGCAGTTCTTC. Translation gives CARSFWAQREGNEQFF.

This rearrangement joins TRBV7-2 to TRBJ2-2; D uncertain. The CDR3 consists of 14 residues. The V gene lost 1 base and the J gene lost 0 bases, with 3 bases spanning the gap. Germline CDR1 SGHTA, CDR2 FQGNSA. CDR3 in DNA: TGTGCCAGCAGCTTAGTGGCGAACACCGGGGAGCTGTTTTTT. The encoded protein is CASSLVANTGELFF.

This clone appeared a single time. The chain carries TRBV11-2 and TRBJ2-3; 7 positions agree with TRBD1. The V segment lost 7 bases and the J segment 1 base; nucleotides outside the gene matches: 5. Germline CDR1 reads SGHAT; CDR2 reads FQNNGV. The length of the CDR3 is 14 residues. The CDR3 reads CASNRQGGTDTQYF. The CDR3 nucleotides are TGTGCCAGCAATCGACAGGGCGGCACAGATACGCAGTATTTT.

V and J are TRBV5-1 and TRBJ2-3; 11 nucleotides match TRBD2. The CDR3 totals 17 residues. CDR1 and CDR2 from the germline V gene are SGHRS and YFSETQ. The V segment lost 4 bases and the J segment 2 bases; nucleotides outside the gene matches: 9. The CDR3 region is CASSHGGLAGTTDTQYF. The CDR3 region has the DNA TGCGCCAGCAGCCACGGAGGACTAGCGGGTACCACAGATACGCAGTATTTT.

The chain joins TRBV5-1 to TRBJ1-1; 11 bases are shared with TRBD1. The V gene's germline CDR1 is SGHRS and CDR2 YFSETQ. V gave up 3 bases and J gave up 2 bases; unmatched junction bases: 3. The CDR3 length is 15 residues. The CDR3 is CASSWGTGGNTEAFF. CDR3 sequence (DNA): TGCGCCAGCAGCTGGGGGACAGGGGGAAACACTGAAGCTTTCTTT.

The gene calls are TRBV7-2 and TRBJ2-7; maybe TRBD2 (5 bases). This CDR3 has 15 amino acids. V dropped 0 bases and J dropped 2 bases, with 11 bases sitting between them. Germline V lookup: CDR1 SGHTA, CDR2 FQGNSA. Here the CDR3 reads CASSLAPRAPYEQYF. The CDR3 coding sequence is TGTGCCAGCAGCTTAGCCCCGCGGGCCCCCTACGAGCAGTACTTC.

This chain links TRBV29-1 with TRBJ1-5; D is unclear. There are 16 residues in the CDR3. The V end lost 4 bases, the J end lost 2 bases, and 18 bases lay between the germline ends. From germline, CDR1 is SQVTM and CDR2 ANQGSEA. CDR3: CSVGEGVGGGNQPQHF. The DNA for the CDR3 is TGCAGCGTTGGGGAGGGTGTTGGTGGTGGCAATCAGCCCCAGCATTTT.

The chain couples TRBV29-1 to TRBJ1-1; no reliable D call. This CDR3 contains 11 residues. Trimming left V 4 bases short and J 5 bases short, with 8 bases between. Germline CDR1 is SQVTM and CDR2 is ANQGSEA. DNA for the CDR3: TGCAGCGTTGTGTCGAGTACTGAAGCTTTCTTT. This codes for CSVVSSTEAFF.

The gene calls are TRBV9 and TRBJ2-7; D is possibly TRBD1 (5 bases). With 3 bases removed from V and 6 bases from J, the gap between germline ends came to 22 bases. Germline V gene data show CDR1 as SGDLS and CDR2 as YYNGEE. This CDR3 is 16 amino acids long. DNA of the CDR3: TGTGCCAGCAGCGGAGACAGAGACCCTCGAACCAGCGAGCAGTACTTC. Residues: CASSGDRDPRTSEQYF. Using reference TRBV9 and TRBJ2-7 for the parts outside the CDR3, the full variable domain is DSGVTQTPKHLITATGQRVTLRCSPRSGDLSVYWYQQSLDQGLQFLIQYYNGEERAKGNILERFSAQQFPDLHSELNLSSLELGDSALYFCASSGDRDPRTSEQYFGPGTRLTVT.

The chain is built from TRBV27 and TRBJ2-7, with 7 bases that match TRBD1. Unmatched junction bases numbered 1, after V lost 3 bases and J lost 2 bases. The germline gives CDR1 MNHEY, CDR2 SMNVEV (reference sequence). The length of the CDR3 is 13 residues. CDR3 sequence (DNA): TGTGCCAGCAGTTTCCAGGGGGCCTACGAGCAGTACTTC. Its protein is CASSFQGAYEQYF.

The CDR3, as DNA: TGTGCCAGCAGCCTCACAGGGGTTAATGCCAATCAGCCCCAGCATTTT. It encodes CASSLTGVNANQPQHF. This chain joins TRBV7-8 and TRBJ1-5; 7 bases map to TRBD1. V gave up 5 bases and J gave up 3 bases; unmatched junction bases: 10. The CDR3 extends over 16 amino acids. Germline values: CDR1 SGHVS, CDR2 FQNEAQ.

This chain joins TRBV30 and TRBJ1-3, with D perhaps TRBD1 (5 bases). Germline CDR1 reads GTSNPN; CDR2 reads SVGIG (reference sequence). The length of the CDR3 is 13 residues. Trimming left V 5 bases short and J 4 bases short, with 12 bases between. The chain's CDR3 is CAWSRVPGNTIYF. CDR3 DNA sequence: TGTGCCTGGTCCAGGGTCCCAGGAAACACCATATATTTT.

This chain links TRBV19 with TRBJ1-5, with 7 bases matching TRBD1. Per the germline V gene, CDR1 is LNHDA and CDR2 is SQIVND (reference sequence). The junction had 8 bases not matched to a gene; V was cut back by 6 bases and J by 3 bases. The CDR3 totals 15 residues. In DNA, the CDR3 is TGTGCCAGTAGGATGGGAGGACAGGTCAATCAGCCCCAGCATTTT. Encoded protein: CASRMGGQVNQPQHF.

This clone was detected a few times. The chain recombines TRBV5-6 with TRBJ2-6; TRBD2 is a possible D gene (5 bases). With 5 bases removed from V and 0 bases from J, the gap between germline ends came to 21 bases. Germline V gives CDR1 SGHDT, CDR2 YYEEEE. This CDR3 has 19 residues. CDR3 sequence reads: CASRSSRVFGVSGANVLTF. CDR3 nucleotides: TGTGCCAGCAGATCTTCTCGGGTCTTCGGGGTCTCTGGGGCCAACGTCCTGACTTTC. Full variable domain (rest looked up from reference TRBV5-6 and TRBJ2-6): DAGVTQSPTHLIKTRGQQVTLRCSPKSGHDTVSWYQQALGQGPQFIFQYYEEEERQRGNFPDRFSGHQFPNYSSELNVNALLLGDSALYLCASRSSRVFGVSGANVLTFGAGSRLTVL.

The rearrangement links TRBV6-6 to TRBJ2-5, with 8 bases fitting TRBD1. CDR3 size: 14 residues. Trimming removed 6 bases from V and 2 bases from J; junction bases left unmatched: 5. Germline CDR1 and CDR2: MNHNY and SVGAGI (reference sequence). This chain's CDR3 is CASRSGQGQETQYF. CDR3 DNA sequence: TGTGCCAGCAGATCCGGACAGGGACAAGAGACCCAGTACTTC.

This rearrangement joins TRBV6-1 to TRBJ1-5; TRBD1 matches at 7 bases. V lost 2 bases and J lost 4; bases outside the gene matches: 5. The CDR3 has 15 residues. CDR1 is MNHNS and CDR2 is SASEGT in the germline V gene. The CDR3 sequence is CASSELAGGNQPQHF. For the CDR3, the DNA is TGTGCCAGCAGTGAATTGGCAGGGGGGAATCAGCCCCAGCATTTT.